In its sample, the clone carrying this TCR beta chain was seen a few times. Antigen: not known. The CDR3 consists of 16 residues. CDR1 is SGHDT, CDR2 YYEEEE, per germline. V lost 6 bases, J lost 7 bases, and 12 bases stayed unmatched. Expressed TCRB transcripts were sequenced because the isolated RNA had all been reverse transcribed beforehand. Sequenced by immunoSEQ multiplex PCR; TCRdb stores in-frame clones only, minus some. Among 150,000 to 200,000 clones listed, approximately 9% were seen once. Stem cell-like memory, regulatory, central memory and naive CD4+ cells were sorted via CD45RO/CCR7/CD25/CD127/CD95/CD27. This sample is drawn from a study of beta chain features in type 1 diabetes. On the study more broadly: There was similarity between patients and healthy donors in age, gender and cell yields.

Whole-study findings and limits: Among patients, naive, central memory and Treg TCRB repertoires appeared more similar than among healthy donors.

This TCR came from a young woman in good health. Material: central memory CD4+ T cells from blood. This rearrangement joins TRBV5-6 to TRBJ1-6; 8 bases are a match to TRBD1. CDR3 amino acids: CASNDLRQGTNSPLHF. CDR3 sequence (DNA): TGTGCCAGCAACGACCTTCGACAGGGGACGAATTCACCCCTCCACTTT.